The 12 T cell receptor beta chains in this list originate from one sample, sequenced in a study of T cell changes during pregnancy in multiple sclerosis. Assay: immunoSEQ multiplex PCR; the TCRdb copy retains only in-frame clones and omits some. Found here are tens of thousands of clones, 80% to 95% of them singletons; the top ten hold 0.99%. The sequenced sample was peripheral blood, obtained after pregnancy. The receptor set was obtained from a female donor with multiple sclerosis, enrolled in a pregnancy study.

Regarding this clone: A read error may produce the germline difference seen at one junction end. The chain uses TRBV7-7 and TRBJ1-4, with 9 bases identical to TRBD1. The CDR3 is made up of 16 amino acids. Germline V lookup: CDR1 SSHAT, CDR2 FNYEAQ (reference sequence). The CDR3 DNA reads TGTGCTAGCAGCTTTGGACAGGGGCCCTTAGGGGAAAAACTGTTTTTT. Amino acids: CASSFGQGPLGEKLFF.

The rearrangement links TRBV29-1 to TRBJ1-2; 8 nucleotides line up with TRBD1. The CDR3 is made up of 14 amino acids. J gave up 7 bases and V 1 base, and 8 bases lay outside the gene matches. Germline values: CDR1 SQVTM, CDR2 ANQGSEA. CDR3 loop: CSVEASDRGAGYTF. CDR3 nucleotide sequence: TGCAGCGTTGAAGCTTCAGACAGGGGTGCTGGCTACACCTTC.

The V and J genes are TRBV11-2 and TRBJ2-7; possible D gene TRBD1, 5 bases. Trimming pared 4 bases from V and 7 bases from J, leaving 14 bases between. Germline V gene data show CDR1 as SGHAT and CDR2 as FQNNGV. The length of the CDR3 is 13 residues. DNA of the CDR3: TGTGCCAGCAGCTACTTACAGGCTTGGGAGCAGTACTTC. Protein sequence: CASSYLQAWEQYF.

Here the CDR3 reads CASSGGQGYGNTIYF. CDR3 DNA sequence: TGCGCCAGCAGCGGCGGACAGGGGTACGGAAACACCATATATTTT. The rearrangement joins TRBV5-1 to TRBJ1-3; TRBD1 matches at 9 bases. J was trimmed by 4 bases and V by 4 bases; bases with no gene match: 6. The CDR3 has 15 residues. CDR1 SGHRS and CDR2 YFSETQ come from the germline V gene.

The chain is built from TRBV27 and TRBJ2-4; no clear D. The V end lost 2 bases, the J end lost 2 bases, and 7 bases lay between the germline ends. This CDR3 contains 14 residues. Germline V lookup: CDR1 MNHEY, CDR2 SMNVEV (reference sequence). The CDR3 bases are TGTGCCAGCAGTTTAGGCGGTCCCAAAAACATTCAGTACTTC. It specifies CASSLGGPKNIQYF.

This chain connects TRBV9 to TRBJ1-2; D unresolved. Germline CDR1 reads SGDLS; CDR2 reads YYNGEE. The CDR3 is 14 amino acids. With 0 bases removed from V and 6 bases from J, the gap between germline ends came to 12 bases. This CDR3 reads CASSVDYLGDGYTF. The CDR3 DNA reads TGTGCCAGCAGCGTAGATTATCTCGGGGATGGCTACACCTTC.

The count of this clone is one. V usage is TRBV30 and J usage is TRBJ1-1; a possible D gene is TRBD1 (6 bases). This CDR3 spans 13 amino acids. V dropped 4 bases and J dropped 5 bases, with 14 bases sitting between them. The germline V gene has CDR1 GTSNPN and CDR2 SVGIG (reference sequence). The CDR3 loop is CAWNQQGWTEAFF. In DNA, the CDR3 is TGTGCCTGGAACCAGCAGGGGTGGACTGAAGCTTTCTTT.

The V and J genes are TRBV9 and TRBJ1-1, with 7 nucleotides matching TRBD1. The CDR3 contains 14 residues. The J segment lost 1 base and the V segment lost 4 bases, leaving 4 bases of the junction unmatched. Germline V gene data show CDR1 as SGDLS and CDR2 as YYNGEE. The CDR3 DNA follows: TGTGCCAGCAGCTCCAGACAGGGGAACACTGAAGCTTTCTTT. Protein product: CASSSRQGNTEAFF.

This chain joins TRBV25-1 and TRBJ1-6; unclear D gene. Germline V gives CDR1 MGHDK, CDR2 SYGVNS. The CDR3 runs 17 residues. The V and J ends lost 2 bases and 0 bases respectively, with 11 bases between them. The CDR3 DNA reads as TGTGCCAGCAGTGAAGGTAGCCGAGTCTCCTATAATTCACCCCTCCACTTT. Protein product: CASSEGSRVSYNSPLHF.

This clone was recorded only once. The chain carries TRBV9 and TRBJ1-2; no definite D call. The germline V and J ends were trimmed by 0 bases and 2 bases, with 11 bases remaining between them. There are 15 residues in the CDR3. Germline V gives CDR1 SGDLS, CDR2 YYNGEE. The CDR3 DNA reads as TGTGCCAGCAGCGTAGATGGAGCAAGGAACTATGGCTACACCTTC. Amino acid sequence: CASSVDGARNYGYTF.

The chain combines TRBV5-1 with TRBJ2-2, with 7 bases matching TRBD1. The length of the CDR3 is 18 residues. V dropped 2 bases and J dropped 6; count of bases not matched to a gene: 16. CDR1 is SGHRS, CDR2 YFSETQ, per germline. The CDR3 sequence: CASSLTRQGDRAAGELFF. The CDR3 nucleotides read TGCGCCAGCAGCTTAACAAGACAGGGTGATCGGGCTGCCGGGGAGCTGTTTTTT.

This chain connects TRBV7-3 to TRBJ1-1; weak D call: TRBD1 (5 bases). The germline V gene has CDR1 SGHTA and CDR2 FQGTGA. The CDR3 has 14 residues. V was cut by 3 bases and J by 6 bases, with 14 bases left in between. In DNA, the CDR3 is TGTGCCAGCAGCTTGACCAGGGTATCCTCTGAAGCTTTCTTT. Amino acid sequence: CASSLTRVSSEAFF.